The 15 T cell receptor beta chains in this list originate from one sample, sequenced in a study of cytomegalovirus exposure and HLA in healthy donors. PCR used 60 Vbeta primers and 13 Jbeta primers. Clones were read by immunoSEQ multiplex PCR, and TCRdb kept only the in-frame ones, dropping some. The repertoire holds about 140,000 clones, approximately 78% seen once, with 2% to 3% in the top ten. Sequencing was done on a sample of PBMCs. Receptor source: a woman in her late teens or twenties in good health and CMV-seropositive.

The chain recombines TRBV6-1 with TRBJ2-7, with a possible D match to TRBD1 (5 bases). V was cut by 4 bases and J by 3 bases, with 7 bases left in between. The CDR3 is 12 residues long. Germline V gene data show CDR1 as MNHNS and CDR2 as SASEGT. The CDR3 sequence: CASSGTFYEQYF. In DNA, the CDR3 is TGTGCCAGCAGTGGGACATTCTACGAGCAGTACTTC.

The chain uses TRBV6-5 and TRBJ2-7, with unresolved D. Germline V gives CDR1 MNHEY, CDR2 SVGAGI. Trimming left V 7 bases short and J 2 bases short, with 15 bases between. This CDR3 spans 14 amino acids. CDR3 residues: CASTDDSHPYEQYF. In DNA, the CDR3 is TGTGCCAGCACTGATGATAGCCATCCCTACGAGCAGTACTTC.

Here the CDR3 DNA reads TGTGCCAGCAGTCCCGGACAGGGGATCATAACCGGGGAGCTGTTTTTT. Protein: CASSPGQGIITGELFF. The rearrangement uses TRBV6-6 and TRBJ2-2; 9 bases agree with TRBD1. V was clipped by 5 bases and J by 5 bases; unmatched bases: 9. The CDR3 has 16 amino acids. Germline CDR1 is MNHNY and CDR2 is SVGAGI (reference sequence).

The chain uses TRBV28 and TRBJ1-1; 9 nucleotides line up with TRBD1. The CDR3 is 15 residues long. Germline CDR1 MDHEN, CDR2 SYDVKM. V trimming: 5 bases; J trimming: 4 bases; junction bases outside the gene matches: 8. In DNA form, the CDR3 reads TGTGCCAGCAGTATAACGGGACAGGGAGGCACTGAAGCTTTCTTT. It yields the protein CASSITGQGGTEAFF.

The CDR3 DNA reads as TGTGCCAGCAGCCCGGGACAGGGTCTGCGGGAAAAACTGTTTTTT. Protein product: CASSPGQGLREKLFF. The rearrangement uses TRBV7-9 and TRBJ1-4, with TRBD1 matching 9 bases. The CDR3 extends over 15 amino acids. Germline CDR1 SEHNR, CDR2 FQNEAQ (reference sequence). With V trimmed by 5 bases and J by 8 bases, 9 bases remained unmatched.

This clone was recorded only once. J is TRBJ2-3 and V is TRBV7-2; 7 bases align to TRBD2. Looked up from germline, CDR1 is SGHTA and CDR2 is FQGNSA. The CDR3 totals 18 residues. J gave up 6 bases and V 1 base, and 16 bases lay outside the gene matches. CDR3 DNA sequence: TGTGCCAGCAGCTTAGAAGGCGGGGGTTATGGGGGTCGGGATACGCAGTATTTT. It specifies CASSLEGGGYGGRDTQYF.

This clone came up once. The rearrangement joins TRBV4-2 to TRBJ1-5; D not resolved. The CDR3 is 17 amino acids. Trimming took 0 bases from V and 1 from J, leaving 13 bases between them. Germline lookup yields CDR1 LGHNA and CDR2 YNFKEQ. The CDR3 loop reads CASSQDVALGSNQPQHF. CDR3 DNA: TGTGCCAGCAGCCAAGATGTGGCACTCGGGAGCAATCAGCCCCAGCATTTT.

This clone was seen only once. CDR3 region: CASSILRFREGDNQPQHF. DNA of the CDR3: TGTGCCAGCAGCATTCTTAGGTTCAGGGAGGGTGACAATCAGCCCCAGCATTTT. This rearrangement joins TRBV11-3 to TRBJ1-5; perhaps TRBD1 as D (5 bases). This CDR3 is built from 18 residues. CDR1 and CDR2 from the germline V gene are SGHNT and YENEEA. The V end lost 5 bases, the J end lost 3 bases, and 23 bases lay between the germline ends.

The chain joins TRBV28 to TRBJ2-5, with TRBD2 as a possible D gene (6 bases). The CDR3 has 14 residues. The V gene's germline CDR1 is MDHEN and CDR2 SYDVKM. The V gene lost 10 bases and the J gene lost 3 bases, with 18 bases spanning the gap. The DNA for the CDR3 is TGTGCCATAGCACGGGCCGCGGGGAAAGAGACCCAGTACTTC. Residues: CAIARAAGKETQYF. Based on the CDR3 plus reference TRBV28 and TRBJ2-5, the full variable domain is DVKVTQSSRYLVKRTGEKVFLECVQDMDHENMFWYRQDPGLGLRLIYFSYDVKMKEKGDIPEGYSVSREKKERFSLILESASTNQTSMYLCAIARAAGKETQYFGPGTRLLVL.

The chain links TRBV5-4 to TRBJ2-2, with 10 bases matching TRBD1. J was trimmed by 4 bases and V by 4 bases; bases with no gene match: 13. The length of the CDR3 is 18 residues. Looked up from germline, CDR1 is SGHNT and CDR2 is YYREEE (reference sequence). CDR3 amino acids: CASSQPPGTGETTGELFF. DNA for the CDR3: TGTGCCAGCAGCCAGCCCCCCGGGACAGGGGAAACCACCGGGGAGCTGTTTTTT.

The gene calls are TRBV7-2 and TRBJ2-7, with D hard to call. The CDR3 has 14 residues. In germline, CDR1 is SGHTA, CDR2 FQGNSA. The V end lost 1 base, the J end lost 7 bases, and 14 bases lay between the germline ends. CDR3 residues: CASSLDGYTTEQYF. CDR3 nucleotides: TGTGCCAGCAGCTTAGATGGATATACGACAGAGCAGTACTTC.

The rearrangement uses TRBV27 and TRBJ1-4; D unresolved. The germline V gene has CDR1 MNHEY and CDR2 SMNVEV (reference sequence). Trimming left V 4 bases short and J 8 bases short, with 14 bases between. The CDR3 sequence is 14 residues long. The CDR3 sequence: CASSSDSSQEKLFF. Written as DNA, the CDR3 is TGTGCCAGCAGTTCGGACTCAAGCCAGGAAAAACTGTTTTTT.

A few counts support this clone. The J gene is TRBJ1-1, the V gene TRBV6-6; D is possibly TRBD1 (5 bases). There are 15 residues in the CDR3. The V end was cut by 2 bases, the J end by 2 bases, with 12 bases between. CDR1 and CDR2 from the germline V gene are MNHNY and SVGAGI (reference sequence). The CDR3 loop reads CASSYARQTNTEAFF. CDR3 bases: TGTGCCAGCAGTTACGCGCGACAGACAAACACTGAAGCTTTCTTT.

The chain carries TRBV6-5 and TRBJ2-1; perhaps TRBD2 as D (7 bases). The CDR3 has 15 residues. In germline, CDR1 is MNHEY, CDR2 SVGAGI. Trimming left V 4 bases short and J 8 bases short, with 18 bases between. The CDR3, as DNA: TGTGCCAGCAGTTGCGGGCGGGGGCCCCCTTATGAGCAGTTCTTC. Amino acid sequence: CASSCGRGPPYEQFF.

The chain links TRBV4-1 to TRBJ2-2; TRBD1 might be the D (5 bases). The V and J ends lost 0 bases and 7 bases respectively, with 15 bases between them. The CDR3 covers 16 residues. Germline CDR1 MGHRA, CDR2 YSYEKL. Here the CDR3 DNA reads TGCGCCAGCAGCCAAGATCAGAGTAGCAGGGACGGGGAGCTGTTTTTT. Protein sequence: CASSQDQSSRDGELFF.